This T cell receptor beta chain was identified during a study of T cell responses to AZD1222 COVID-19 vaccine. Remarks on this clone: Its antigen remains unidentified.

Some clones are missing from TCRdb's copy, which holds only in-frame ones; the method was immunoSEQ multiplex PCR. The top ten hold around 6.5% of the sample, which has around 50,000 clones, 80% to 90% seen once. V lost 5 bases to trimming and J lost 3 bases, with 7 bases between them. The CDR3 contains 12 residues. Germline V gene lookup returns CDR1 SGHAT and CDR2 FQDESV (reference sequence). Study results and limitations: Donors, mostly white British, included more females; clonal diversity was possibly underestimated. The repertoires were collected only after the peak T cell response. Unmutated variant regions reportedly attract nearly half of all spike-specific TCRs.

Investigators merged groups given second doses at roughly 4 or roughly 12 weeks. This chain uses TRBV11-1 with TRBJ1-1; D remains unclear. This TCR was sampled from an adult who received the AZD1222 COVID-19 vaccine. The sample was peripheral blood, taken 28 days after the second AZD1222 dose. This chain's CDR3 is CASSPRYTEAFF. In DNA form, the CDR3 reads TGTGCCAGCAGCCCGCGCTACACTGAAGCTTTCTTT.